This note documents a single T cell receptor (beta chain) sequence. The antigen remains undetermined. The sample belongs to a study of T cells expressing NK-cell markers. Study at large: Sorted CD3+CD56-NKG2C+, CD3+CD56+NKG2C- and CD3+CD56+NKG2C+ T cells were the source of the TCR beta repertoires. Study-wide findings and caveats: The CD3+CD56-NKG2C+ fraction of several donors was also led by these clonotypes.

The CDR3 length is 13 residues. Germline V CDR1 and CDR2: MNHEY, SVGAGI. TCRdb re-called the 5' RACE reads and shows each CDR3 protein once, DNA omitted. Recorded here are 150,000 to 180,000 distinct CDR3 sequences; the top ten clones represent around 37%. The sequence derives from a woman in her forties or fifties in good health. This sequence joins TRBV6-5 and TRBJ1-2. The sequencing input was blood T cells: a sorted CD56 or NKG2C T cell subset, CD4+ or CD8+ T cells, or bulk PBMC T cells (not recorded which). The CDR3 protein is CASSPRRTYGYTF.